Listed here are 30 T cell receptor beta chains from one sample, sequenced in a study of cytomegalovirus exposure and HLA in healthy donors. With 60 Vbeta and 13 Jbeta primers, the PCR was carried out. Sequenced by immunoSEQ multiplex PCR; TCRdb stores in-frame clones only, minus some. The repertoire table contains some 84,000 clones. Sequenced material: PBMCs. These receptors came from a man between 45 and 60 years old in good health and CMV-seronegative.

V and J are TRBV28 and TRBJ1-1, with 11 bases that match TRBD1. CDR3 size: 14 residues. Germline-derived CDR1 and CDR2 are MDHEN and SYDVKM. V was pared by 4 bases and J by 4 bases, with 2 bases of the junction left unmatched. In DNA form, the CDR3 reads TGTGCCAGCAGTTCGGGGACAGGGGGCACTGAAGCTTTCTTT. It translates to CASSSGTGGTEAFF.

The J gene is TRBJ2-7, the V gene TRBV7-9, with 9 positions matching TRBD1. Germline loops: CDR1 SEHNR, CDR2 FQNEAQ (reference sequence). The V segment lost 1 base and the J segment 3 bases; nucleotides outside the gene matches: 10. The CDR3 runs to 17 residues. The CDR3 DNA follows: TGTGCCAGCAGCTTAGTGTTACGACAGGGGGATTACTACGAGCAGTACTTC. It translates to CASSLVLRQGDYYEQYF. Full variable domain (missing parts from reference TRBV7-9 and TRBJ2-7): DTGVSQNPRHKITKRGQNVTFRCDPISEHNRLYWYRQTLGQGPEFLTYFQNEAQLEKSRLLSDRFSAERPKGSFSTLEIQRTEQGDSAMYLCASSLVLRQGDYYEQYFGPGTRLTVT.

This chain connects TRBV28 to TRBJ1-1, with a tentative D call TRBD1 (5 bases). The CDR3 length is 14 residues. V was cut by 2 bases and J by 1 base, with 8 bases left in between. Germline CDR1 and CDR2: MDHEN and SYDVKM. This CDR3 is CASSLEGANTEAFF. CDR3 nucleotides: TGTGCCAGCAGTTTAGAAGGGGCGAACACTGAAGCTTTCTTT.

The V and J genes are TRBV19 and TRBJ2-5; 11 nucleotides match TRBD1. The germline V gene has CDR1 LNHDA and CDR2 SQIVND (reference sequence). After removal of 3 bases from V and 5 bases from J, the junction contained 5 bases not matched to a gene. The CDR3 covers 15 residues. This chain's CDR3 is CASSMDRGPGETQYF. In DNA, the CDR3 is TGTGCCAGTAGTATGGACAGGGGGCCGGGGGAGACCCAGTACTTC.

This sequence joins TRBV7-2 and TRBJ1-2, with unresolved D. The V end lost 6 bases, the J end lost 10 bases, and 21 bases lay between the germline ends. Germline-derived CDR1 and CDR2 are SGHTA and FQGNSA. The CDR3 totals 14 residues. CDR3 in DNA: TGTGCCAGCAGTTCTCAGCCTTCGGACTTCTACTACACCTTC. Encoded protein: CASSSQPSDFYYTF.

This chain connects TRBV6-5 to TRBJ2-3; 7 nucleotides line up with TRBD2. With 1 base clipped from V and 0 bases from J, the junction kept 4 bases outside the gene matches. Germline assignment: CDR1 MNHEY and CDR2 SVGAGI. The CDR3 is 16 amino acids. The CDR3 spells CASSYWSGGSTDTQYF. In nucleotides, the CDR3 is TGTGCCAGCAGTTACTGGTCGGGGGGTAGCACAGATACGCAGTATTTT.

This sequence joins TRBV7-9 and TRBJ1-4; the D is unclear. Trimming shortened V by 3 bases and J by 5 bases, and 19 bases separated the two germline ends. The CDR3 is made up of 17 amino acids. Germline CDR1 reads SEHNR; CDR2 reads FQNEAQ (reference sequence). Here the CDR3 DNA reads TGTGCCAGCAGCTTCCATCCCAGGAGGAGTCCCAATGAAAAACTGTTTTTT. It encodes CASSFHPRRSPNEKLFF.

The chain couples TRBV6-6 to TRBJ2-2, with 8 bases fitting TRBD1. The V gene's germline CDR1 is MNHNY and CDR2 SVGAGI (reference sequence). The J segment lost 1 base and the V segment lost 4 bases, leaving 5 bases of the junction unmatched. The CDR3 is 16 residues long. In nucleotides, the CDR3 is TGTGCCAGCAGTTCTCGACAGGGGCGGAACACCGGGGAGCTGTTTTTT. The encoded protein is CASSSRQGRNTGELFF.

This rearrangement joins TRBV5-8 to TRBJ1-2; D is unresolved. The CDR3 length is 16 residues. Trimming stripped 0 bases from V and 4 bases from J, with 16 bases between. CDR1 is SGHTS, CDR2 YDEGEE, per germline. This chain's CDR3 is CASSLAGMVFGYGYTF. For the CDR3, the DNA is TGTGCCAGCAGCTTGGCAGGAATGGTTTTTGGCTATGGCTACACCTTC.

CDR3: CASSFGQGLGYTF. DNA of the CDR3: TGTGCCAGCAGTTTCGGGCAGGGTCTTGGCTACACCTTC. V is TRBV27 and J is TRBJ1-2, with D possibly TRBD1 on 5 matching bases. Germline CDR1 and CDR2: MNHEY and SMNVEV (reference sequence). Trimming removed 3 bases from V and 7 bases from J, with 12 bases in between. The CDR3 has 13 residues.

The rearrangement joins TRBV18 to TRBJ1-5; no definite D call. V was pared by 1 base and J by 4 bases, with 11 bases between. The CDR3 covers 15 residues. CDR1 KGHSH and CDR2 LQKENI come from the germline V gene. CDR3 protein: CASSPQETGNQPQHF. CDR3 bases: TGTGCCAGCTCACCACAAGAGACTGGGAATCAGCCCCAGCATTTT.

CDR3 residues: CASSLSLSGANVLTF. The CDR3, as DNA: TGCGCCAGCAGCTTGTCTCTGTCTGGGGCCAACGTCCTGACTTTC. The J gene is TRBJ2-6, the V gene TRBV5-1; D ambiguous. V was shortened by 1 base and J by 1 base, with 6 bases between the two germline ends. Germline CDR1 SGHRS, CDR2 YFSETQ. This CDR3 region has 15 residues. The whole variable domain, remainder taken from reference TRBV5-1 and TRBJ2-6, is KAGVTQTPRYLIKTRGQQVTLSCSPISGHRSVSWYQQTPGQGLQFLFEYFSETQRNKGNFPGRFSGRQFSNSRSEMNVSTLELGDSALYLCASSLSLSGANVLTFGAGSRLTVL.

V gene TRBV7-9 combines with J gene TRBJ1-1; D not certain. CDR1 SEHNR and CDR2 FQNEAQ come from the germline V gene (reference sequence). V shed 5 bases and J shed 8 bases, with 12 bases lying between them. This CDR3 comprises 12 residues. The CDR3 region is CASSDDKAEAFF. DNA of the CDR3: TGTGCCAGCAGCGATGACAAAGCCGAAGCTTTCTTT.

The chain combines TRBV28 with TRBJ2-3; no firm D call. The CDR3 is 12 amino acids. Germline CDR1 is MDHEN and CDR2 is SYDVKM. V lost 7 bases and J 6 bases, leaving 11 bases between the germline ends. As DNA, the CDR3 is TGTGCCAGCATGTCTACTCCGGATACGCAGTATTTT. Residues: CASMSTPDTQYF.

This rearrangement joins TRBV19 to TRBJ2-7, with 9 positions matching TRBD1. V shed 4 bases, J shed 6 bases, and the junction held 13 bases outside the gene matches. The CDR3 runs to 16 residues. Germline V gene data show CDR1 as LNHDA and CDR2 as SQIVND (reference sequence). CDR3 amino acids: CASSKDDRGSRSEQYF. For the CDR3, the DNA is TGTGCCAGTAGTAAGGACGACAGGGGGTCCCGCAGCGAGCAGTACTTC.

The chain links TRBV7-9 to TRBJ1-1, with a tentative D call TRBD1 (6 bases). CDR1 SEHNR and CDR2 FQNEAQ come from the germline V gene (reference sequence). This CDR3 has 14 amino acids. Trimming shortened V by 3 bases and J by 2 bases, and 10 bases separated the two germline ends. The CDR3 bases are TGTGCCAGCAGCTTCGGGACAACCAACACTGAAGCTTTCTTT. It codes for CASSFGTTNTEAFF.

CDR3 in amino acids: CASSHGGQPQHF. CDR3 nucleotide sequence: TGCGCCAGCAGCCATGGAGGTCAGCCCCAGCATTTT. The chain has TRBV4-1 and TRBJ1-5; D ambiguous. The CDR3 length is 12 residues. Trimming pared 3 bases from V and 6 bases from J, leaving 6 bases between. The V gene's germline CDR1 is MGHRA and CDR2 YSYEKL.

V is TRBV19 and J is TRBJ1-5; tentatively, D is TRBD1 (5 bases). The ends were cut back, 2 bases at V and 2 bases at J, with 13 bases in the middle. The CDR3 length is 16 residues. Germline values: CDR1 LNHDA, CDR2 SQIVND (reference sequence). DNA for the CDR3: TGTGCCAGTAGTATACTCGGGGGAGGCGGCAATCAGCCCCAGCATTTT. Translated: CASSILGGGGNQPQHF.

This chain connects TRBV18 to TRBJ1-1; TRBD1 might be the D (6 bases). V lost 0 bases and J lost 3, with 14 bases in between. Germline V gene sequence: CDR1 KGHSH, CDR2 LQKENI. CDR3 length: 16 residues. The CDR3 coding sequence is TGTGCCAGCTCACCACCTTCCGGGGGGCAGGACACTGAAGCTTTCTTT. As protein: CASSPPSGGQDTEAFF.

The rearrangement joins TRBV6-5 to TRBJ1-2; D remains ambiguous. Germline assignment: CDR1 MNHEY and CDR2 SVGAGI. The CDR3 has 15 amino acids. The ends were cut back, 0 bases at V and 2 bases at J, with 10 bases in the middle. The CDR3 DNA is TGTGCCAGCAGTTACTCGCGACTCGCAAACTATGGCTACACCTTC. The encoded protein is CASSYSRLANYGYTF.

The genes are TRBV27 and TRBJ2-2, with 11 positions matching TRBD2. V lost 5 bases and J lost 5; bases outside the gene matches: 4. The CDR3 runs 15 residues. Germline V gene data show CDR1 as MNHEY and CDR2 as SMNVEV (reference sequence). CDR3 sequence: CASSPSGGKTGELFF. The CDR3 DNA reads TGTGCCAGCAGTCCTAGCGGGGGGAAGACCGGGGAGCTGTTTTTT.

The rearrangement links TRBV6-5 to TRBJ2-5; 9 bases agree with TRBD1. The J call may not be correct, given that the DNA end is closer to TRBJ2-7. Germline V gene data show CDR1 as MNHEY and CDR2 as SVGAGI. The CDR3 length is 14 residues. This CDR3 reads CASSPQGAAYEQYF. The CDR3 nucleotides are TGTGCCAGCAGCCCACAGGGGGCGGCCTACGAGCAGTACTTC.

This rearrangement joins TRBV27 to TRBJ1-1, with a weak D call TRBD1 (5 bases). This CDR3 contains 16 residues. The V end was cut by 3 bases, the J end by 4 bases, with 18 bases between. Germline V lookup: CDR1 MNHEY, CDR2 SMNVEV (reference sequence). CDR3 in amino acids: CASSFGGSLRVTEAFF. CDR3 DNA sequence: TGTGCCAGCAGTTTCGGGGGGAGTCTAAGGGTCACTGAAGCTTTCTTT.

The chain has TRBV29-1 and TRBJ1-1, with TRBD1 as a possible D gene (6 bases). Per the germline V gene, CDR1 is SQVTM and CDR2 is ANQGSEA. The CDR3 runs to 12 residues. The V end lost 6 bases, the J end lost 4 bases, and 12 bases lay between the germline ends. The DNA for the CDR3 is TGCAGCGTACCGCGGACAGCCACTGAAGCTTTCTTT. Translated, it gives CSVPRTATEAFF.

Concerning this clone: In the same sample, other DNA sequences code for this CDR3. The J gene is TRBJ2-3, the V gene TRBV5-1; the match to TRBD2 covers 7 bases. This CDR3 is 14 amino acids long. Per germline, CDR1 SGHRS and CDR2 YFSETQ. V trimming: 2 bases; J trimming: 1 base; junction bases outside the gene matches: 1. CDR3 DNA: TGCGCCAGCAGCTTAACTAGCGGCACAGATACGCAGTATTTT. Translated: CASSLTSGTDTQYF.

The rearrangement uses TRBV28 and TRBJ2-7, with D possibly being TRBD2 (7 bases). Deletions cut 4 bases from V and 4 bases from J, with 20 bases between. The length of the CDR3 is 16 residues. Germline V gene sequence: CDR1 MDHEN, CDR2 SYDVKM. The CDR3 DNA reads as TGTGCCAGCAGTTCTTTGGCCGGGGGGCGAAGGTACGAGCAGTACTTC. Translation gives CASSSLAGGRRYEQYF.

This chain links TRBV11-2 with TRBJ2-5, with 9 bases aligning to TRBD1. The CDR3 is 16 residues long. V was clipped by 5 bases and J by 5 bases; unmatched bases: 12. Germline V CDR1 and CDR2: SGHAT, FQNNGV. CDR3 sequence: CASSPGDRDMGETQYF. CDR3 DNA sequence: TGTGCCAGCAGCCCGGGGGACAGGGATATGGGGGAGACCCAGTACTTC. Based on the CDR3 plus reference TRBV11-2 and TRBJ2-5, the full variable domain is EAGVAQSPRYKIIEKRQSVAFWCNPISGHATLYWYQQILGQGPKLLIQFQNNGVVDDSQLPKDRFSAERLKGVDSTLKIQPAKLEDSAVYLCASSPGDRDMGETQYFGPGTRLLVL.

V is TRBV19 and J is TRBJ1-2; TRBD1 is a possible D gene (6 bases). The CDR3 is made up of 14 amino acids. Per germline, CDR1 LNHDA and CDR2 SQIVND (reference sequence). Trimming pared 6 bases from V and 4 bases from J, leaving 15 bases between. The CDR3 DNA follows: TGTGCCAGTAGCAGGGGTTCTGAGAGCTATGGCTACACCTTC. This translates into CASSRGSESYGYTF.

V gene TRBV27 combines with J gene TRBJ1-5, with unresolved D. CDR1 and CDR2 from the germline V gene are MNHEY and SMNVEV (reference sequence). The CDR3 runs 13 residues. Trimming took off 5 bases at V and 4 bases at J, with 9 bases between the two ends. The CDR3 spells CASSLIINQPQHF. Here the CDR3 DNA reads TGTGCCAGCAGTCTAATCATAAATCAGCCCCAGCATTTT.

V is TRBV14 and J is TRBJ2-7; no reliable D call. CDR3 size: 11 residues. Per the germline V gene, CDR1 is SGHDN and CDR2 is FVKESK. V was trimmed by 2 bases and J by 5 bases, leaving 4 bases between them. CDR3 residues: CASSQFNEQYF. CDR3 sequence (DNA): TGTGCCAGCAGCCAATTCAACGAGCAGTACTTC.